These 11 T cell receptor beta chains originate from one sample sequenced in a study of CD8+ T cells in alopecia areata. In each case, RNA was isolated and then reverse transcribed into cDNA as the sequencing template. TCRdb's copy holds only in-frame clones and misses some; the assay was immunoSEQ multiplex PCR. The sample consists of 150,000 or so clones, about 70% of them appearing once. Sample: CD8+ T cells sorted from blood, taken at week 0. These receptors all stem from a human donor with alopecia areata.

This clone was seen only once. This chain connects TRBV27 to TRBJ2-5; D might be TRBD1 (5 bases). The CDR3 has 14 residues. Looked up from germline, CDR1 is MNHEY and CDR2 is SMNVEV (reference sequence). V was clipped by 6 bases and J by 7 bases, with 18 bases between them. The CDR3 sequence is CASSPTVLRRTQYF. DNA for the CDR3: TGTGCCAGCAGCCCGACAGTCCTTCGGCGGACCCAGTACTTC.

The chain links TRBV5-1 to TRBJ2-5; unclear D gene. CDR3 length equals 13 residues. CDR1 SGHRS and CDR2 YFSETQ come from the germline V gene. The germline V and J ends were trimmed by 0 bases and 4 bases, with 7 bases remaining between them. CDR3 amino acids: CASSLDVGETQYF. CDR3 sequence (DNA): TGCGCCAGCAGCTTGGACGTCGGAGAGACCCAGTACTTC.

The rearrangement links TRBV14 to TRBJ1-2; 7 positions agree with TRBD1. The CDR3 has 16 amino acids. V shed 0 bases and J 8 bases; nucleotides not matched to a gene: 12. Germline V CDR1 and CDR2: SGHDN, FVKESK. The CDR3 is CASSQDRRQGEEGYTF. In DNA form, the CDR3 reads TGTGCCAGCAGCCAAGATCGGAGACAGGGCGAGGAGGGCTACACCTTC.

The chain links TRBV7-9 to TRBJ2-7; D perhaps matches TRBD2 (5 bases). The length of the CDR3 is 12 residues. CDR1 and CDR2 from the germline V gene are SEHNR and FQNEAQ (reference sequence). Trimming removed 5 bases from V and 5 bases from J, with 10 bases in between. CDR3 nucleotide sequence: TGTGCCAGCAGCCCTGACGGGGACGAGCAGTACTTC. Translation: CASSPDGDEQYF.

V is TRBV7-9 and J is TRBJ2-1, with unresolved D. V lost 1 base, J lost 14 bases, and 9 bases lay in between. This CDR3 has 11 amino acids. CDR1 and CDR2 (germline): SEHNR, FQNEAQ (reference sequence). CDR3 amino acids: CASSLEGREFF. CDR3 coding DNA: TGTGCCAGCAGCTTAGAGGGTAGGGAGTTCTTC. The whole variable domain, filled in from reference TRBV7-9 and TRBJ2-1, reads DTGVSQNPRHKITKRGQNVTFRCDPISEHNRLYWYRQTLGQGPEFLTYFQNEAQLEKSRLLSDRFSAERPKGSFSTLEIQRTEQGDSAMYLCASSLEGREFFGPGTRLTVL.

This chain connects TRBV30 to TRBJ2-7; D gene uncertain. Germline assignment: CDR1 GTSNPN and CDR2 SVGIG (reference sequence). The length of the CDR3 is 11 residues. V was cut by 2 bases and J by 3 bases, with 5 bases left in between. This CDR3 is CAWSTLYEQYF. Here the CDR3 DNA reads TGTGCCTGGAGTACTCTCTACGAGCAGTACTTC.

This clone appeared a single time. The rearrangement links TRBV6-5 to TRBJ2-5, with 11 positions matching TRBD2. Germline-derived CDR1 and CDR2 are MNHEY and SVGAGI. The trim removed 5 bases at V and 2 bases at J, leaving 4 bases unmatched. This CDR3 has 15 amino acids. CDR3 amino acids: CASSARLAGQETQYF. In nucleotides, the CDR3 is TGTGCCAGCAGTGCCCGACTAGCGGGGCAAGAGACCCAGTACTTC.

The chain employs TRBV7-2 and TRBJ2-1, with 13 bases that match TRBD2. The CDR3 is 14 residues long. The V and J ends lost 6 bases and 4 bases, in that order; junction bases with no gene match: 0. Germline CDR1 reads SGHTA; CDR2 reads FQGNSA. CDR3 DNA sequence: TGTGCCAGCAGACTAGCGGGGGGGTACAATGAGCAGTTCTTC. It is translated as CASRLAGGYNEQFF. Looking up the rest from reference TRBV7-2 and TRBJ2-1 gives the full variable domain: GAGVSQSPSNKVTEKGKDVELRCDPISGHTALYWYRQSLGQGLEFLIYFQGNSAPDKSGLPSDRFSAERTGGSVSTLTIQRTQQEDSAVYLCASRLAGGYNEQFFGPGTRLTVL.

This clone was seen more than once but under ten times. This rearrangement joins TRBV29-1 to TRBJ2-2; D is unresolved. V was trimmed by 6 bases and J by 2 bases, leaving 10 bases between them. The CDR3 is made up of 13 amino acids. Looked up from germline, CDR1 is SQVTM and CDR2 is ANQGSEA. CDR3 protein: CSVALINTGELFF. The CDR3 DNA is TGCAGCGTGGCCCTTATTAACACCGGGGAGCTGTTTTTT.

The chain carries TRBV2 and TRBJ1-1, with a possible D match to TRBD1 (6 bases). Germline V lookup: CDR1 SNHLY, CDR2 FYNNEI. The CDR3 covers 13 residues. Trimming stripped 2 bases from V and 5 bases from J, with 9 bases between. The CDR3 here is CASSEPGQTEAFF. CDR3 sequence (DNA): TGTGCCAGCAGTGAACCCGGACAGACTGAAGCTTTCTTT.

This clone was seen only a few times. This rearrangement joins TRBV2 to TRBJ2-2; D gene ambiguous. V lost 6 bases, J lost 4 bases, and 15 bases lay in between. Germline V lookup: CDR1 SNHLY, CDR2 FYNNEI. This CDR3 has 15 residues. CDR3 sequence reads: CASRHGSFGTGELFF. The CDR3 DNA sequence: TGTGCCAGCAGGCATGGGTCCTTCGGCACCGGGGAGCTGTTTTTT. The entire variable domain, with the rest obtained from reference TRBV2 and TRBJ2-2, is as follows: EPEVTQTPSHQVTQMGQEVILRCVPISNHLYFYWYRQILGQKVEFLVSFYNNEISEKSEIFDDQFSVERPDGSNFTLKIRSTKLEDSAMYFCASRHGSFGTGELFFGEGSRLTVL.